A single sample is the source of the 19 T cell receptor beta chains below, sequenced in a study of stem cell transplantation in POMP-related autoinflammatory disease. The repertoire was sequenced with immunoSEQ multiplex PCR; TCRdb's copy has only in-frame clones and lacks some. The sample consists of fewer than 30,000 clones, 82% of them appearing once. The sequences come from CD4+ T cells from PBMCs, collected before stem cell transplantation. The receptors originated from a human donor with POMP-related autoinflammation and immune dysregulation (PRAID).

This clone was seen once. The chain joins TRBV20-1 to TRBJ1-2, with no clear D. Germline lookup yields CDR1 DFQATT and CDR2 SNEGSKA (reference sequence). The CDR3 runs to 9 residues. V gave up 6 bases and J gave up 8 bases, with 7 bases separating them. CDR3: CSAVEGYTF. In DNA form, the CDR3 reads TGCAGTGCGGTGGAGGGCTACACCTTC.

The rearrangement uses TRBV5-1 and TRBJ1-2; D is possibly TRBD1 (5 bases). Trimming stripped 4 bases from V and 6 bases from J, with 13 bases between. In germline, CDR1 is SGHRS, CDR2 YFSETQ. The CDR3 covers 13 residues. The CDR3, as DNA: TGCGCCAGCAGCCCGACAGCTAAGGATGGCTACACCTTC. It encodes CASSPTAKDGYTF.

This clone appeared a few times. The J gene is TRBJ1-5, the V gene TRBV30, with D hard to call. CDR1 is GTSNPN and CDR2 is SVGIG in the germline V gene (reference sequence). With 1 base removed from V and 11 bases from J, the gap between germline ends came to 15 bases. This CDR3 has 13 amino acids. Here the CDR3 reads CAWSGGFSSSQHF. The CDR3 nucleotides are TGTGCCTGGAGTGGAGGGTTTTCTTCGTCCCAGCATTTT.

This rearrangement joins TRBV4-1 to TRBJ2-5, with 8 bases lining up with TRBD2. V gave up 1 base and J gave up 4 bases; unmatched junction bases: 8. Per germline, CDR1 MGHRA and CDR2 YSYEKL. This CDR3 is 16 amino acids long. Here the CDR3 DNA reads TGCGCCAGCAGCCAAGTTCGCGGGGCGGGGGGAGAGACCCAGTACTTC. Residues: CASSQVRGAGGETQYF.

This clone was detected once. This chain joins TRBV11-2 and TRBJ2-1, with 10 bases matching TRBD1. CDR1 SGHAT and CDR2 FQNNGV come from the germline V gene. CDR3 length: 16 residues. J was trimmed by 7 bases and V by 5 bases; bases with no gene match: 11. CDR3 amino acids: CASSPRRRQGANEQFF. CDR3 sequence (DNA): TGTGCCAGCAGCCCTCGGAGGAGACAGGGGGCGAATGAGCAGTTCTTC.

The CDR3: CAISESPSAGGTTNTGELFF. DNA of the CDR3: TGTGCCATCAGTGAGTCCCCCTCAGCGGGGGGGACAACGAACACCGGGGAGCTGTTTTTT. V gene TRBV10-3 combines with J gene TRBJ2-2; 10 bases fit TRBD2. Germline V lookup: CDR1 ENHRY, CDR2 SYGVKD. Losses at the gene ends were 0 bases for V and 0 bases for J; bases not matched to a gene: 10. The CDR3 runs 20 residues.

The chain employs TRBV9 and TRBJ1-2; D uncertain. Between the trimmed V and J ends, which lost 0 bases and 6 bases, there was a span of 6 bases. The CDR3 loop spans 12 amino acids. The germline V gene encodes CDR1 SGDLS and CDR2 YYNGEE. Written as DNA, the CDR3 is TGTGCCAGCAGCGTAGGTAGGGATGGCTACACCTTC. This sequence encodes CASSVGRDGYTF.

V usage is TRBV7-2 and J usage is TRBJ2-1; tentative D call: TRBD2 (5 bases). V was clipped by 2 bases and J by 4 bases, with 9 bases between them. Per germline, CDR1 SGHTA and CDR2 FQGNSA. The CDR3 is 14 amino acids. As DNA, the CDR3 is TGTGCCAGCAGCTTAATCCGGGGTTACAATGAGCAGTTCTTC. It translates to CASSLIRGYNEQFF. Full variable domain (rest looked up from reference TRBV7-2 and TRBJ2-1): GAGVSQSPSNKVTEKGKDVELRCDPISGHTALYWYRQSLGQGLEFLIYFQGNSAPDKSGLPSDRFSAERTGGSVSTLTIQRTQQEDSAVYLCASSLIRGYNEQFFGPGTRLTVL.

The chain uses TRBV6-1 and TRBJ2-1, with TRBD2 matching 9 bases. J gave up 8 bases and V 0 bases, and 8 bases lay outside the gene matches. Germline CDR1 is MNHNS and CDR2 is SASEGT. The CDR3 is 16 amino acids. Written as DNA, the CDR3 is TGTGCCAGCAGTGAAGCGCGTAGCGGGGGATGGGATGAGCAGTTCTTC. It yields the protein CASSEARSGGWDEQFF.

The chain has TRBV7-9 and TRBJ2-3; 8 bases align to TRBD1. In germline, CDR1 is SEHNR, CDR2 FQNEAQ (reference sequence). The CDR3 runs 16 residues. Trimming cost V 5 bases and J 1 base; bases outside gene matches: 8. CDR3 nucleotide sequence: TGTGCCAGCAGCCCCGACAGGGGAAGGGGCACAGATACGCAGTATTTT. Its protein is CASSPDRGRGTDTQYF. Together with reference TRBV7-9 and TRBJ2-3, the CDR3 gives the full variable domain: DTGVSQNPRHKITKRGQNVTFRCDPISEHNRLYWYRQTLGQGPEFLTYFQNEAQLEKSRLLSDRFSAERPKGSFSTLEIQRTEQGDSAMYLCASSPDRGRGTDTQYFGPGTRLTVL.

CDR3 DNA: TGTGCCAGCTCACTGAGACGGGCTCCTAACTATGGCTACACCTTC. It codes for CASSLRRAPNYGYTF. This chain connects TRBV18 to TRBJ1-2; D ambiguous. The V end was cut by 4 bases, the J end by 0 bases, with 12 bases between. Germline lookup yields CDR1 KGHSH and CDR2 LQKENI. This CDR3 contains 15 residues.

The chain uses TRBV10-1 and TRBJ1-1, with D perhaps TRBD1 (6 bases). Germline values: CDR1 WNHNN, CDR2 SYGVQD (reference sequence). The CDR3 loop spans 15 amino acids. V lost 2 bases, J lost 1 base, and 11 bases lay in between. This chain's CDR3 is CASSEGTTGNTEAFF. The CDR3 DNA reads as TGCGCCAGCAGTGAGGGAACGACAGGGAACACTGAAGCTTTCTTT.

V is TRBV5-1 and J is TRBJ2-3; a weak D match, TRBD2 (6 bases). Trimming pared 1 base from V and 8 bases from J, leaving 17 bases between. In germline, CDR1 is SGHRS, CDR2 YFSETQ. This CDR3 is built from 15 residues. The CDR3, as DNA: TGCGCCAGCAGCTTGCGACTAGACCAATATAGTACGCAGTATTTT. Translating it yields CASSLRLDQYSTQYF.

The chain's CDR3 is CASSPGAAGVKETQYF. CDR3 DNA sequence: TGTGCCAGCAGCCCGGGGGCAGCGGGAGTAAAAGAGACCCAGTACTTC. This chain joins TRBV5-4 and TRBJ2-5; 8 bases align to TRBD2. CDR3 length equals 16 residues. Germline CDR1 is SGHNT and CDR2 is YYREEE (reference sequence). With 4 bases clipped from V and 3 bases from J, the junction kept 11 bases outside the gene matches.

This chain connects TRBV25-1 to TRBJ2-3; 7 nucleotides match TRBD1. The CDR3 consists of 17 residues. Trimming took 4 bases from V and 1 from J; bases not matched to a gene: 11. Germline V gene sequence: CDR1 MGHDK, CDR2 SYGVNS. As DNA, the CDR3 is TGTGCCAGCAGTGGATCTCCGGGACAGCCTGGCACAGATACGCAGTATTTT. Amino acids: CASSGSPGQPGTDTQYF.

The V gene is TRBV2, the J gene TRBJ2-1; D unresolved. Between the trimmed V and J ends, which lost 7 bases and 2 bases, there was a span of 12 bases. This CDR3 region has 14 residues. From germline, CDR1 is SNHLY and CDR2 FYNNEI. The CDR3 coding sequence is TGTGCCAGCACAAGGACGCTCACCTACAATGAGCAGTTCTTC. Protein: CASTRTLTYNEQFF.

The chain employs TRBV29-1 and TRBJ1-5; no clear D. The CDR3 sequence is 14 residues long. The ends were cut back, 6 bases at V and 3 bases at J, with 15 bases in the middle. Germline CDR1 SQVTM, CDR2 ANQGSEA. The CDR3 coding sequence is TGCAGCGTCCGATTCGCGGGTTTCAATCAGCCCCAGCATTTT. Translating it yields CSVRFAGFNQPQHF. The full variable domain, its missing parts supplied by reference TRBV29-1 and TRBJ1-5, is SAVISQKPSRDICQRGTSLTIQCQVDSQVTMMFWYRQQPGQSLTLIATANQGSEATYESGFVIDKFPISRPNLTFSTLTVSNMSPEDSSIYLCSVRFAGFNQPQHFGDGTRLSIL.

The rearrangement joins TRBV5-4 to TRBJ2-1; 9 bases are shared with TRBD2. Trimming removed 3 bases from V and 7 bases from J; junction bases left unmatched: 8. This CDR3 comprises 15 residues. CDR1 is SGHNT and CDR2 is YYREEE in the germline V gene (reference sequence). The CDR3 DNA sequence: TGTGCCAGCAGCTACGGGCTAGCGGGACCAAATGAGCAGTTCTTC. Amino acids: CASSYGLAGPNEQFF.

The chain combines TRBV5-1 with TRBJ1-1; possible D gene TRBD1, 6 bases. There are 16 residues in the CDR3. V was cut by 4 bases and J by 3 bases, with 19 bases left in between. In germline, CDR1 is SGHRS, CDR2 YFSETQ. CDR3: CASSALVGGRDTEAFF. The DNA for the CDR3 is TGCGCCAGCAGCGCACTGGTTGGGGGGCGTGACACTGAAGCTTTCTTT.